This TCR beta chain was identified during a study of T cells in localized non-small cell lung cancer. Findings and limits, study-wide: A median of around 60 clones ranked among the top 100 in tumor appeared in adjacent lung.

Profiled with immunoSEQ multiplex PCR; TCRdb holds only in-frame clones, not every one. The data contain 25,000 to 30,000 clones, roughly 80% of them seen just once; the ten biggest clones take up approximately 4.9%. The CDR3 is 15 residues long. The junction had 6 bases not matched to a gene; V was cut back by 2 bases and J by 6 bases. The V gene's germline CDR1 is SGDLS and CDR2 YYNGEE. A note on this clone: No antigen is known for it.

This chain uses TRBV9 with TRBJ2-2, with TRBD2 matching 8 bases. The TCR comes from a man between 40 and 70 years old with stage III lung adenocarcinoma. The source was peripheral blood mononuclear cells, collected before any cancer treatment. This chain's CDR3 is CASSVGSGTSGELFF. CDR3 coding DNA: TGTGCCAGCAGCGTCGGTAGCGGGACCTCCGGGGAGCTGTTTTTT.